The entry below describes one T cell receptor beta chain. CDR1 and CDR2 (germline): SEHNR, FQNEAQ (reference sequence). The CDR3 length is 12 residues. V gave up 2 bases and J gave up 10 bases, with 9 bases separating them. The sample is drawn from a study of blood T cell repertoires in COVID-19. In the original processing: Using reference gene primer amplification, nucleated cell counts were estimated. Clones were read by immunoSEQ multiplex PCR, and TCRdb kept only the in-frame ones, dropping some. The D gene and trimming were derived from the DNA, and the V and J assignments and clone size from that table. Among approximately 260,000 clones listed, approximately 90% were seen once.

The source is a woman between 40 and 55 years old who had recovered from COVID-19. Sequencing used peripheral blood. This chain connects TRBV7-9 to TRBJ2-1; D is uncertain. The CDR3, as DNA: TGTGCCAGCAGCTTATCCGTAATAGAGCAGTTCTTC. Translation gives CASSLSVIEQFF.